This T cell receptor (beta chain) was sequenced in a study of blood T cell repertoires in COVID-19. Whole-study context: Samples came from the United States, Italy and Spain, spanning acute and convalescent COVID-19. T cells, B-cell-depleted T cells, or PBMCs supplied cDNA or gDNA.

Those enrolled in Seattle joined during active infection and were followed longitudinally afterward. Original data processing: Cell counts per sample came from amplifying reference gene primers. Here immunoSEQ multiplex PCR was the method, and the copy in TCRdb shows in-frame clones only, minus some. V, J and clone size were drawn from that table, and D and trimming were deduced from the DNA. The table lists 100,000 to 150,000 clones, 85% of them singletons, with around 3.3% in the top ten. This CDR3 comprises 16 residues. From germline, CDR1 is MGHRA and CDR2 YSYEKL. Trimming removed 6 bases at V and 1 base at J, with 15 bases between.

This sequence originates from an elderly woman with COVID-19, enrolled during active disease. The sequenced sample consisted of peripheral blood. V and J are TRBV4-1 and TRBJ2-2, with a possible D match to TRBD1 (6 bases). The CDR3 DNA follows: TGCGCCAGCAGTCGTAAACTAGGGGGGAACACCGGGGAGCTGTTTTTT. Its protein product is CASSRKLGGNTGELFF.